This paragraph reports one T cell receptor beta chain. Its antigen is still unknown. Germline CDR1 reads SGHTA; CDR2 reads FQGNSA. The V gene lost 4 bases and the J gene lost 3 bases, with 13 bases spanning the gap. The length of the CDR3 is 15 residues. Time point given: blood at routine non-recurrence follow-up after resection. Frozen PBMC, nontumor lung or tumor provided whole RNA, which was sequenced unsorted. Each TCR cDNA molecule carried a unique molecular identifier. TCRdb reprocessed the 5' RACE reads with MiXCR, giving one entry per CDR3 protein. This sample yields about 120,000 distinct CDR3 sequences, of which more than 9% are seen a single time; 16% belongs to the top ten. These data belong to a study of spatial heterogeneity in lung cancer. Study in general: The donors were 72 patients with non-small cell lung cancer that was early-stage and untreated. Study-wide findings and caveats: Circulating ubiquitous expanded tumor TCRs were observed more frequently at resection than at follow-up.

The clonotype comes from a male donor with early-stage non-small cell lung cancer. The sample in question was PBMCs, obtained at follow-up. This sequence joins TRBV7-2 and TRBJ2-1, with D perhaps TRBD1 (5 bases). CDR3 DNA sequence: TGTGCCAGCAGCTACGACAGTCTGAGCTACAATGAGCAGTTCTTC. It specifies CASSYDSLSYNEQFF.